A selection of T cell receptor beta chains follows, all from one sample in a study of T cells expressing NK-cell markers. TCRdb reprocessed the 5' RACE reads, with one entry per CDR3 protein and no DNA. The repertoire table contains under 600,000 distinct CDR3 sequences. The sample comprised blood T cells: a sorted CD56 or NKG2C T cell subset, CD4+ or CD8+ T cells, or bulk PBMC T cells (not recorded which). Receptors originate from a woman aged 45-60 years in good health. Each CDR3 is given with its conserved first and last residue.

>TRBJ1-1|TRBV6-5
CASSNPWNTEAFF
>TRBJ2-4|TRBV6-5
CASSYSPPSGQKNIQYF
>TRBJ2-6|TRBV7-9
CASSQRAGRASGANVLTF
>TRBJ2-3|TRBV6-5
CASRGTSASGTDTQYF
>TRBJ1-1|TRBV29-1
CSVVTAFEAFF
>TRBJ1-6|TRBV9
CASSVGQPNSPLHF
>TRBJ2-1|TRBV18
CASSPGAYNEQFF
>TRBJ2-1|TRBV12-3/TRBV12-4
CASSFGGGGYNEQFF
>TRBJ2-3|TRBV20-1
CSARLTATDTQYF
>TRBJ2-2|TRBV12-3/TRBV12-4
CASSPWTSGSGELFF
>TRBJ2-1|TRBV11-2
CASSLPPRNNEQFF
>TRBJ2-3|TRBV11-2
CASSSWTGTSTDTQYF
>TRBJ2-1|TRBV7-7
CASSLARTGYNEQFF
>TRBJ2-2|TRBV7-3
CASSRGRSGTGELFF
>TRBJ2-2|TRBV7-3
CASSSRLAKNTGELFF
>TRBJ1-4|TRBV29-1
CSVGGVGDEKLFF
>TRBJ2-3|TRBV10-3
CAIGRGPTDTQYF